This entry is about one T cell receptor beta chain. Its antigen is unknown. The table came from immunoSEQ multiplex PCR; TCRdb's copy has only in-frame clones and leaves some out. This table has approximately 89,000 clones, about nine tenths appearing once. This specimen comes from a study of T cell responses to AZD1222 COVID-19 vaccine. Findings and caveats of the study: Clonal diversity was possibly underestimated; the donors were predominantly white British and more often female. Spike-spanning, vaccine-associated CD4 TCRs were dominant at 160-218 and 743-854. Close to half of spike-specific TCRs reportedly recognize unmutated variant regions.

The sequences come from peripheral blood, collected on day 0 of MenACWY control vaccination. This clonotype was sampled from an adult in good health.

As DNA, the CDR3 is TGTGCCTGGAGTCCGGTTGGGTATGAGCAGTTCTTC. Protein: CAWSPVGYEQFF. V is TRBV30 and J is TRBJ2-1; no firm D call. Germline lookup yields CDR1 GTSNPN and CDR2 SVGIG (reference sequence). The germline V and J ends were trimmed by 2 bases and 8 bases, with 10 bases remaining between them. This CDR3 comprises 12 residues.